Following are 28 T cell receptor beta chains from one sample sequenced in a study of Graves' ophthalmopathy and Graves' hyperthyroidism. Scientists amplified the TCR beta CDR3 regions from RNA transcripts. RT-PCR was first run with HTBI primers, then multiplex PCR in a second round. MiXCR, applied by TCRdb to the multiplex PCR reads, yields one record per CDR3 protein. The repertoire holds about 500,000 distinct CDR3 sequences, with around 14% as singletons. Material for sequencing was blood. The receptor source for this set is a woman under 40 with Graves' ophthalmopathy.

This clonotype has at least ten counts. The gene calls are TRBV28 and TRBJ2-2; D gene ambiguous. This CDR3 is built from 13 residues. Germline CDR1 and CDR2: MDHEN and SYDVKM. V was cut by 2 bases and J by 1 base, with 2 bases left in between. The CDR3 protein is CASSLLNTGELFF. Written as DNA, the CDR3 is TGTGCCAGCAGTTTACTGAACACCGGGGAGCTGTTTTTT.

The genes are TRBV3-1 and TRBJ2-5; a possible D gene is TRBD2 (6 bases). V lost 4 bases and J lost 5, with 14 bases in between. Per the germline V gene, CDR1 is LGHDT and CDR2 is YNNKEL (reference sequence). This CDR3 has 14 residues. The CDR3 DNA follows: TGTGCCAGCAGCCGCCGGAGGGCCCTCGAGACCCAGTACTTC. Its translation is CASSRRRALETQYF.

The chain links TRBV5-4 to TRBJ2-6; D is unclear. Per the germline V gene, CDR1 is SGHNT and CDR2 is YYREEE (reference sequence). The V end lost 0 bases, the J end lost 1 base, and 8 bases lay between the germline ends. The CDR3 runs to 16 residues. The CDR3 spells CASSLVFESGANVLTF. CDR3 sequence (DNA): TGTGCCAGCAGCTTGGTATTTGAATCTGGGGCCAACGTCCTGACTTTC.

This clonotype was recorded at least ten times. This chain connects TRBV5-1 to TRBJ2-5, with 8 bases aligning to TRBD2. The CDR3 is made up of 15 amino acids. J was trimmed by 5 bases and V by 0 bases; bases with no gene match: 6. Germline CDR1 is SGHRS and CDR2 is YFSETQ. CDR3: CASSLGTSSQETQYF. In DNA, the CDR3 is TGCGCCAGCAGCTTGGGGACTAGCTCACAGGAGACCCAGTACTTC. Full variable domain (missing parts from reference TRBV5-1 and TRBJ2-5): KAGVTQTPRYLIKTRGQQVTLSCSPISGHRSVSWYQQTPGQGLQFLFEYFSETQRNKGNFPGRFSGRQFSNSRSEMNVSTLELGDSALYLCASSLGTSSQETQYFGPGTRLLVL.

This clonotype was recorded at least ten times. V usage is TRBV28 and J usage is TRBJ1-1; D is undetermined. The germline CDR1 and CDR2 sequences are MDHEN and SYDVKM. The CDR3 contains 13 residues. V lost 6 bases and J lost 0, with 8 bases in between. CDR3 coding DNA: TGTGCCAGCAGCTTAGGGATGAACACTGAAGCTTTCTTT. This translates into CASSLGMNTEAFF.

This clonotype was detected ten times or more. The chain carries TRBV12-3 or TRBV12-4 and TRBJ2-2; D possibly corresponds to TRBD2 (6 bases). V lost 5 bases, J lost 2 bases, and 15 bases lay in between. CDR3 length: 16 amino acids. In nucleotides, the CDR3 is TGTGCCAGCAGTGCCTCCGGGACTCTCAACACCGGGGAGCTGTTTTTT. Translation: CASSASGTLNTGELFF.

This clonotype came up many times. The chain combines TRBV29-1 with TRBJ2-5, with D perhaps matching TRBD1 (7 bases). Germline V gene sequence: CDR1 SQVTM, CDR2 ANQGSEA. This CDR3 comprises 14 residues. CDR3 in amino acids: CGQASRGNEETQYF. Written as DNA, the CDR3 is TGCGGACAGGCCTCGCGGGGCAATGAAGAGACCCAGTACTTC.

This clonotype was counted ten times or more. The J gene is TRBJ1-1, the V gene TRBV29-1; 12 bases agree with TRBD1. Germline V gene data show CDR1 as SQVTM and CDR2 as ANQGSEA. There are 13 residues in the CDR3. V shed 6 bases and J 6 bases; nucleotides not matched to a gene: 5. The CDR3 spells CSVRDRGQPEAFF. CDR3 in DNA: TGCAGCGTAAGGGACAGGGGGCAACCTGAAGCTTTCTTT.

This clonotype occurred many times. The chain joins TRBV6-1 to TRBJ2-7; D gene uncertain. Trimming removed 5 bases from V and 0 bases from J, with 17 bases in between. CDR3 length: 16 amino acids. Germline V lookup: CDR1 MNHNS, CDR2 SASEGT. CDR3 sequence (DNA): TGTGCCAGCAGTCCCCGCCTTTCATGGGACTCCTACGAGCAGTACTTC. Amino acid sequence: CASSPRLSWDSYEQYF.

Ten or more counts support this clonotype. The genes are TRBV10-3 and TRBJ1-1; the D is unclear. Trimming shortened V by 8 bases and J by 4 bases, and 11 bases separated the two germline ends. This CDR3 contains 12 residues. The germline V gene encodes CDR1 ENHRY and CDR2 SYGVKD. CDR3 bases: TGTGCCATCGGCCAGACTGGCACTGAAGCTTTCTTT. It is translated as CAIGQTGTEAFF.

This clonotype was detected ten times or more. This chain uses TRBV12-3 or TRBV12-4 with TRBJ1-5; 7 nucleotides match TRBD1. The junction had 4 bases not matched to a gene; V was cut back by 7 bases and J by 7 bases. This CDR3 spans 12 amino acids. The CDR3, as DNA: TGTGCCAGCACTCAGGGGGACCAGCCCCAGCATTTT. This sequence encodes CASTQGDQPQHF.

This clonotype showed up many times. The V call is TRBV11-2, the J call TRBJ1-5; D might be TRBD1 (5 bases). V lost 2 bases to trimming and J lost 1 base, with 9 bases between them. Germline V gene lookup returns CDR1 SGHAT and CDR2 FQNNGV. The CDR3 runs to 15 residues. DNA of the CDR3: TGTGCCAGCAGCTTAACGGGGACGAGCAATCAGCCCCAGCATTTT. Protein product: CASSLTGTSNQPQHF. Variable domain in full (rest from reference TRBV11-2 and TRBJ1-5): EAGVAQSPRYKIIEKRQSVAFWCNPISGHATLYWYQQILGQGPKLLIQFQNNGVVDDSQLPKDRFSAERLKGVDSTLKIQPAKLEDSAVYLCASSLTGTSNQPQHFGDGTRLSIL.

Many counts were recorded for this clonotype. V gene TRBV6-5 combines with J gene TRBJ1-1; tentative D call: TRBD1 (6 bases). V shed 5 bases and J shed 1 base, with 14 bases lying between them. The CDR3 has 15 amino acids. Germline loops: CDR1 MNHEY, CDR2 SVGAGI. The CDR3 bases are TGTGCCAGCAGTATTGGGGGCGCGGGGAACACTGAAGCTTTCTTT. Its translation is CASSIGGAGNTEAFF.

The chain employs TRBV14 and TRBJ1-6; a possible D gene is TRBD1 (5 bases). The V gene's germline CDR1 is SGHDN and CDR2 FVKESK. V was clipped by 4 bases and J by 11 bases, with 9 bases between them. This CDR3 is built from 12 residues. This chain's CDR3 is CASSLRGAPLHF. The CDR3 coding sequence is TGTGCCAGCAGCCTTCGGGGGGCACCCCTCCACTTT.

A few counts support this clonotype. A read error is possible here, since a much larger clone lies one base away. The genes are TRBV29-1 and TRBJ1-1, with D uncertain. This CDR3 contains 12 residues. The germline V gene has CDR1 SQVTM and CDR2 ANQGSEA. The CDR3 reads CSVDRRRTEACF. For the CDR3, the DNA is TGCAGCGTTGATCGGAGGAGGACTGAAGCTTGCTTT.

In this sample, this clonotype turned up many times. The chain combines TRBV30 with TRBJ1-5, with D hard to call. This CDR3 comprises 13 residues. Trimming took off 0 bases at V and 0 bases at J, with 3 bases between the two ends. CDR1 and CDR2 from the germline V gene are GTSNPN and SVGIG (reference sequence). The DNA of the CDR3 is TGTGCCTGGAGTGTGGGTAGCAATCAGCCCCAGCATTTT. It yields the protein CAWSVGSNQPQHF. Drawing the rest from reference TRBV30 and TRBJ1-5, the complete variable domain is SQTIHQWPATLVQPVGSPLSLECTVEGTSNPNLYWYRQAAGRGLQLLFYSVGIGQISSEVPQNLSASRPQDRQFILSSKKLLLSDSGFYLCAWSVGSNQPQHFGDGTRLSIL.

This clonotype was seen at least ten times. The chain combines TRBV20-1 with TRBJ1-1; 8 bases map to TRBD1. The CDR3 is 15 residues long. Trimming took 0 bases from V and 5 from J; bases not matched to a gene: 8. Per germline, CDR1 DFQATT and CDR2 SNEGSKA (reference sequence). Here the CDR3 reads CSARERTGIVTEAFF. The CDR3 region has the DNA TGCAGTGCTAGAGAGAGGACAGGGATAGTGACTGAAGCTTTCTTT.

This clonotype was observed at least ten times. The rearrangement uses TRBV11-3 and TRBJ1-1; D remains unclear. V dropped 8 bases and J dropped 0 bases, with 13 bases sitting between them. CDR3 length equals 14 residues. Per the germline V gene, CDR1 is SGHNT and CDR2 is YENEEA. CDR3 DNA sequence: TGTGCCAGCGGGGAAGGACGGATGAACACTGAAGCTTTCTTT. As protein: CASGEGRMNTEAFF.

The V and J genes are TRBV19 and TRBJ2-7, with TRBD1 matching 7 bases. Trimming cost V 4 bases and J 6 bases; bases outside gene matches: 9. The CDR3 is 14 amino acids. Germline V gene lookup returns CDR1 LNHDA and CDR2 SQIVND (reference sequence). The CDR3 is CASSRDRSNGEQYF. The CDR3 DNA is TGTGCCAGTAGTAGGGACAGATCAAATGGCGAGCAGTACTTC.

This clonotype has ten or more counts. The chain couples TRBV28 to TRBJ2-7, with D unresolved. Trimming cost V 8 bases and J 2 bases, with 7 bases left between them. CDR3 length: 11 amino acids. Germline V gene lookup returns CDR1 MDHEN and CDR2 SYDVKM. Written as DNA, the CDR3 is TGTGCCAGCTCCGACCCCTACGAGCAGTACTTC. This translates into CASSDPYEQYF.

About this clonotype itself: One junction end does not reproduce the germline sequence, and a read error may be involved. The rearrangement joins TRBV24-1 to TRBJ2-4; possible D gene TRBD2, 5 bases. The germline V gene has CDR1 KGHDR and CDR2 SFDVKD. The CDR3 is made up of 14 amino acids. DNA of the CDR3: TGTGCCACCAAGGCTGTCCTAGCCAAAAACATTAAGTACTTC. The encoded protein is CATKAVLAKNIKYF.

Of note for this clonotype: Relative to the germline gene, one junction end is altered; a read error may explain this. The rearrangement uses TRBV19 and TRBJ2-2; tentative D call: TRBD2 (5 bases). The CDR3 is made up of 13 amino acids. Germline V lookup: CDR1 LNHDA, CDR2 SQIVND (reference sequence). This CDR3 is CASTHANTGELCF. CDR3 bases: TGTGCCAGTACCCACGCGAACACCGGGGAGCTGTGTTTT.

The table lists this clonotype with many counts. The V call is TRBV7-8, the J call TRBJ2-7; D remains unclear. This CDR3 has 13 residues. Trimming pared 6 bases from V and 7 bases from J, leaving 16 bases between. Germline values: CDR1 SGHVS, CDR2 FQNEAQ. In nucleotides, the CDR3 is TGTGCCAGCAGTCCATACGGGTTACGGGAGCAGTACTTC. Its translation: CASSPYGLREQYF.

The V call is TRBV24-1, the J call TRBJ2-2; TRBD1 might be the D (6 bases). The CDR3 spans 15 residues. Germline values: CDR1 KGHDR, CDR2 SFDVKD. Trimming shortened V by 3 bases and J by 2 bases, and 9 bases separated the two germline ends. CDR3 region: CATSDGQSNTGELFF. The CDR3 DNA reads TGTGCCACCAGTGATGGACAGAGTAACACCGGGGAGCTGTTTTTT.

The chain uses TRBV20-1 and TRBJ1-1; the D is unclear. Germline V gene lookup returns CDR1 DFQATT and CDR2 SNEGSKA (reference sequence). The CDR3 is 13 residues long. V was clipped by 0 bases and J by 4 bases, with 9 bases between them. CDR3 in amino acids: CSARDWGSTEAFF. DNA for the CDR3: TGCAGTGCTAGAGATTGGGGAAGCACTGAAGCTTTCTTT.

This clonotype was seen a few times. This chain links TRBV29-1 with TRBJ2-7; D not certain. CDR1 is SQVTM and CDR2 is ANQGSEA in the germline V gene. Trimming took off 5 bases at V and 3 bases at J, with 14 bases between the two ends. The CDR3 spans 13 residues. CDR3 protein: CSVLADDDYEQYF. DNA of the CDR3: TGCAGCGTTTTAGCAGATGACGACTACGAGCAGTACTTC.

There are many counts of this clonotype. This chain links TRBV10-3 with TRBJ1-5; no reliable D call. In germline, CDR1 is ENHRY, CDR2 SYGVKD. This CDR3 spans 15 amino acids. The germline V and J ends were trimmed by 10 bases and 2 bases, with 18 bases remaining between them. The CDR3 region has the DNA TGTGCCACCTCAATAAGGATTCGCGGCAATCAGCCCCAGCATTTT. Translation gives CATSIRIRGNQPQHF.

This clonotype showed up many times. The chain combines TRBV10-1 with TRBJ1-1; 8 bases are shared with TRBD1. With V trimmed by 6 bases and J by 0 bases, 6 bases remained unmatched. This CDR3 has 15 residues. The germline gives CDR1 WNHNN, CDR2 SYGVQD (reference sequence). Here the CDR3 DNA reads TGCGCCAGCAGCCACCGGACAGGGTTGAACACTGAAGCTTTCTTT. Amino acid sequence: CASSHRTGLNTEAFF.